These T cell receptor beta chains were read from a single sample in a study of vaccination and CD4 T cells after COVID-19. Antigens for these TCRs are unknown. TCRdb independently ran MiXCR on the PCR reads; one entry per CDR3 protein. The sample lists roughly 18,000 distinct CDR3 sequences; 50% to 65% were seen once. Sequencing was performed on CD4+ T cells from blood, cultured in vitro. All receptors derive from a human donor who had recovered from COVID-19. The CDR3 runs from the conserved cysteine through the conserved F or W. The D gene is left open where the match is weak. Size is stated for part of the rows, as once, few or many counts, or as a class when the clone is expanded.

TRBJ1-1,.,.,TRBV6-5,TGTGCCAGCAGTTACGGCCCAAGCATGAACACTGAAGCTTTCTTT,CASSYGPSMNTEAFF
TRBJ1-1,.,.,TRBV12-3/TRBV12-4,TGTGCCAGCAGTTTAGGGGGCAGGAACACTGAAGCTTTCTTT,CASSLGGRNTEAFF
TRBJ2-7,.,.,TRBV20-1,TGCAGTGCTCGGAGGGCGAACTACGAGCAGTACTTC,CSARRANYEQYF
TRBJ1-5,.,.,TRBV24-1,TGTGCCACCAGTGACCCCGGCCCCAATCAGCCCCAGCATTTT,CATSDPGPNQPQHF
TRBJ1-1,.,.,TRBV20-1,TGCAGTGCTAGTACGGTAAACCAGGGGAGCACTGAAGCTTTCTTT,CSASTVNQGSTEAFF
TRBJ2-7,TRBD2,.,TRBV10-1,TGCGCCAGCGCCGGACTAGCGGGCCCAGGGGAGCAGTACTTC,CASAGLAGPGEQYF
TRBJ2-1,TRBD2,.,TRBV20-1,TGCAGTGCTATCTCCGGGACTAGCGGGAGGGTAGGGGATGAGCAGTTCTTC,CSAISGTSGRVGDEQFF
TRBJ1-1,.,.,TRBV9,TGTGCCAGCAGCGTAGGTCGGGAGGTGACTGAAGCTTTCTTT,CASSVGREVTEAFF
TRBJ2-1,.,.,TRBV7-9,TGTGCCAGCAGCTTGAGGGGTGGCGGATCCTACAATGAGCAGTTCTTC,CASSLRGGGSYNEQFF
TRBJ2-7,.,.,TRBV4-1,TGCGCCAGCAGCCAAGAGGAGGGTACAGGGTTTCACGAGCAGTACTTC,CASSQEEGTGFHEQYF
TRBJ2-3,TRBD2,.,TRBV5-1,TGCGCCAGCAGCTTACCCAGCGGGGCCCTCACAGATACGCAGTATTTT,CASSLPSGALTDTQYF
TRBJ1-1,TRBD1,.,TRBV7-7,TGTGCCTCTCCGGACAGGGAGGGCTTGAACACTGAAGCTTTCTTT,CASPDREGLNTEAFF
TRBJ2-6,.,few,TRBV27,TGTGCCAGCAGTTTAAGTTCGGGGGTGGACGTCCTGACTTTC,CASSLSSGVDVLTF
TRBJ1-1,.,large,TRBV19,TGTGCCAGTAGTCAAGAGCCAGGAATAATGAACACTGAAGCTTTCTTT,CASSQEPGIMNTEAFF
TRBJ1-1,.,few,TRBV11-3,TGTGCCAGCAGCTCTCCCGGAACTCCTGAAGCTTTCTTT,CASSSPGTPEAFF
TRBJ2-3,.,.,TRBV7-9,TGTGCCAGCAGCGCCCGGTTAGATACGCAGTATTTT,CASSARLDTQYF
TRBJ1-2,.,.,TRBV19,TGTGCCAGTTGGGACCGTAACTCTAAAAGGGGCTACACCTTC,CASWDRNSKRGYTF
TRBJ2-3,.,few,TRBV20-1,TGCAGTGCCCACCCGGGAGACCACTCAGATACGCAGTATTTT,CSAHPGDHSDTQYF
TRBJ2-5,.,.,TRBV20-1,TGCAGTGCTGGGGTCCACAGCGTCCAAGAGACCCAGTACTTC,CSAGVHSVQETQYF
TRBJ2-3,TRBD2,.,TRBV24-1,TGTGCCACCAGTGACCCTAGCGGGAGGGACACAGATACGCAGTATTTT,CATSDPSGRDTDTQYF
TRBJ1-1,.,.,TRBV10-2,TGCGCCAGCAGTGGAACAGGCCCGAACACTGAAGCTTTCTTT,CASSGTGPNTEAFF
TRBJ2-2,TRBD2,.,TRBV5-4,TGTGCCAGCAGCCCCAGCCAGCGGGGGAACACCGGGGAGCTGTTTTTT,CASSPSQRGNTGELFF
TRBJ2-7,.,few,TRBV7-2,TGTGCCAGCAGCTTAGTTCTCCCCTACGAGCAGTACTTC,CASSLVLPYEQYF
TRBJ2-3,.,.,TRBV24-1,TGTGCCACCAGTGAATGGGGAGATACGCAGTATTTT,CATSEWGDTQYF
TRBJ1-2,.,few,TRBV10-1,TGCGCCAGCAGTACGGCGGGGTTCAACTATGGCTACACCTTC,CASSTAGFNYGYTF
TRBJ1-5,.,.,TRBV10-3,TGTGCCATCAGTGACCCTGGGTTTAGCAATCAGCCCCAGCATTTT,CAISDPGFSNQPQHF
TRBJ2-4,.,.,TRBV27,TGTGCCAGAGGGATCCGGCCAGGGGTTCTAGCCAAAAACATTCAGTACTTC,CARGIRPGVLAKNIQYF
TRBJ1-1,.,.,TRBV30,TGTGCCTGGAAACGGGTTAACACTGAAGCTTTCTTT,CAWKRVNTEAFF
TRBJ1-2,.,.,TRBV20-1,TGCAGTCCTGTGGGTAACTCCCTTAACTATGGCTACACCTTC,CSPVGNSLNYGYTF
TRBJ2-5,TRBD2,.,TRBV11-3,TGTGCCAGCAGCTTTACCGGGGCTAGCGGGACCCAAGAGACCCAGTACTTC,CASSFTGASGTQETQYF
TRBJ1-5,.,.,TRBV6-2/TRBV6-3,TGTGCCAGCAGTTGGGGCGGTGATAGCAATCAGCCCCAGCATTTT,CASSWGGDSNQPQHF
TRBJ1-2,.,.,TRBV11-2,TGTGCCAGCAGCCTTGGATCTTCTGGCTATGGCTACACCTTC,CASSLGSSGYGYTF
TRBJ2-3,TRBD2,.,TRBV20-1,TGCAGTGCTACCGGGACTAGCGGGAGGAGCGCAGATACGCAGTATTTT,CSATGTSGRSADTQYF
TRBJ2-7,TRBD1,.,TRBV29-1,TGCAGCGCAGGACAGGGAACCTACGAGCAGTACTTC,CSAGQGTYEQYF
TRBJ1-4,.,.,TRBV6-2/TRBV6-3,TGTGCCAGCAGTTACCCCGGGGTTGGAGAAAAACTGTTTTTT,CASSYPGVGEKLFF
TRBJ2-1,.,.,TRBV7-2,TGTGCCAGCAGCGGGAGCGGGTCCTACAATGAGCAGTTCTTC,CASSGSGSYNEQFF
TRBJ1-1,.,.,TRBV19,TGTGCCAGTAGTGAGGCAGGGGCAAACACTGAAGCTTTCTTT,CASSEAGANTEAFF
TRBJ1-5,.,.,TRBV7-9,TGTGCCAGCAGCTTAGGTTCGGGGGGCAGCAATCAGCCCCAGCATTTT,CASSLGSGGSNQPQHF
TRBJ2-1,.,.,TRBV30,TGTGCCTGGAGTGTCCTTTGGGCTCACGAGCAGTTCTTC,CAWSVLWAHEQFF
TRBJ1-1,.,.,TRBV28,TGTGCCAGCAGCCTTAGGATGAACACTGAAGCTTTCTTT,CASSLRMNTEAFF
TRBJ1-1,.,.,TRBV7-7,TGTGCCAGCAGCTCCTCCCCGGAGGACACTGAAGCTTTCTTT,CASSSSPEDTEAFF
TRBJ2-2,.,.,TRBV5-1,TGCGCCAGCAGCCGGGACACAACTTACACCGGGGAGCTGTTTTTT,CASSRDTTYTGELFF
TRBJ1-5,.,.,TRBV19,TGTGCCAGTAGTATGAGTTTGGGGGGCTCCAATCAGCCCCAGCATTTT,CASSMSLGGSNQPQHF
TRBJ1-1,TRBD1,.,TRBV10-3,TGTGCCAGTGGGGACAGGGTAGCCAAACCGAACACTGAAGCTTTCTTT,CASGDRVAKPNTEAFF
TRBJ2-7,.,few,TRBV19,TGTGCCAGTAGTATAGATCCGGGCAGTTACGAGCAGTACTTC,CASSIDPGSYEQYF
TRBJ2-1,.,.,TRBV20-1,TGCAGTGCTAGAGACCCGGGACCCACTAGGCAGCTGGAGCAGTTCTTC,CSARDPGPTRQLEQFF
TRBJ1-6,.,few,TRBV28,TGTGCCAGCAGTTTATATCAGGGAAATAATTCACCCCTCCACTTT,CASSLYQGNNSPLHF
TRBJ2-7,TRBD1,.,TRBV18,TGTGCCAGCTCACCAGGGACAGGGAGGCACGAGCAGTACTTC,CASSPGTGRHEQYF
TRBJ1-1,.,few,TRBV2,TGTGCCAGCCTAGCCCACAGGCCGGGCACTGAAGCTTTCTTT,CASLAHRPGTEAFF
TRBJ2-3,.,.,TRBV6-2/TRBV6-3,TGTGCCAGCAGCTCGTATGGGGCCGCTTCAGATACGCAGTATTTT,CASSSYGAASDTQYF
TRBJ1-6,.,.,TRBV28,TGTGCCAGCAGTCTCCGGGGGAAGGGAAATTCACCCCTCCACTTT,CASSLRGKGNSPLHF
TRBJ2-1,.,.,TRBV20-1,TGCAGTGCTAGAGCCCAGGGCCACTTTGCCAACCCGATGAATGAGCAGTTCTTC,CSARAQGHFANPMNEQFF
TRBJ2-2,.,.,TRBV11-2,TGTGCCAGCAGCCAAGGGGACACCGGGGAGCTGTTTTTT,CASSQGDTGELFF
TRBJ1-2,TRBD1,.,TRBV7-9,TGTGCCAGCAGCTTGGAGCGGGGACAGAATTCTAACTATGGCTACACCTTC,CASSLERGQNSNYGYTF
TRBJ2-2,.,.,TRBV24-1,TGTGCCACCAGTGATTCTAAAGGGTTAACCGGGGAGCTGTTTTTT,CATSDSKGLTGELFF